A single sample gave rise to the 9 T cell receptor beta chains below, sequenced in a study of control samples from healthy donors and cancer patients (dated by TCRdb to about 2020). The library was generated by the immunoSEQ multiplex PCR assay. TCRdb's version of the immuneACCESS table is confined to in-frame rearrangements and falls short of the full clone set. An unresolved V gene accounts for under half of the shortfall where checked; the remainder is of unknown origin. This sample lists 130,000 to 150,000 clones; just under 95% were detected once. The ten largest clonotypes hold 14% of the sample. The sequenced sample was PBMCs. The source of these receptors is a man aged 55 to 70 with colorectal cancer.

The V and J genes are TRBV18 and TRBJ2-7; D not certain. The CDR3 is made up of 15 amino acids. V was clipped by 0 bases and J by 4 bases, with 13 bases between them. The germline CDR1 and CDR2 sequences are KGHSH and LQKENI. The CDR3 nucleotides read TGTGCCAGCTCACCACCGGGGTTAGGTGGGTACGAGCAGTACTTC. Its translation is CASSPPGLGGYEQYF.

J is TRBJ1-2 and V is TRBV5-4; D gene ambiguous. Germline V gene data show CDR1 as SGHNT and CDR2 as YYREEE (reference sequence). The CDR3 spans 13 residues. The ends were cut back, 0 bases at V and 2 bases at J, with 5 bases in the middle. The CDR3 region has the DNA TGTGCCAGCAGCTTGGAAGGGAACTATGGCTACACCTTC. This sequence encodes CASSLEGNYGYTF.

The CDR3: CASHQGIDTQYF. CDR3 nucleotide sequence: TGTGCCAGCCACCAGGGAATAGATACGCAGTATTTT. The chain employs TRBV2 and TRBJ2-3; a weak D match, TRBD1 (5 bases). The CDR3 spans 12 residues. V was pared by 8 bases and J by 5 bases, with 11 bases between. Germline lookup yields CDR1 SNHLY and CDR2 FYNNEI.

The chain links TRBV11-2 to TRBJ1-1; D unresolved. The V gene's germline CDR1 is SGHAT and CDR2 FQNNGV. This CDR3 has 15 residues. V was cut by 5 bases and J by 1 base, with 14 bases left in between. As DNA, the CDR3 is TGTGCCAGCAGCCCGAACCGCGGCAAGAACACTGAAGCTTTCTTT. Translation: CASSPNRGKNTEAFF.

This chain uses TRBV5-1 with TRBJ1-6; D possibly corresponds to TRBD1 (6 bases). Trimming removed 4 bases from V and 9 bases from J, with 14 bases in between. The CDR3 runs 14 residues. Looked up from germline, CDR1 is SGHRS and CDR2 is YFSETQ. In nucleotides, the CDR3 is TGCGCCAGCAGCCCCACAGGGAGCGCTTCACCCCTCCACTTT. Translation gives CASSPTGSASPLHF.

This clone was detected only once. CDR3 bases: TGTGCCAGCAGCTTTTTTCGGCGGGCCCAAGAGACCCAGTACTTC. The encoded protein is CASSFFRRAQETQYF. The chain links TRBV5-5 to TRBJ2-5, with D possibly being TRBD2 (5 bases). The germline V gene has CDR1 SGHKS and CDR2 YYEKEE (reference sequence). The CDR3 is 15 residues long. V lost 2 bases, J lost 1 base, and 12 bases lay in between. Full variable domain (outside the CDR3, taken from reference TRBV5-5 and TRBJ2-5): DAGVTQSPTHLIKTRGQQVTLRCSPISGHKSVSWYQQVLGQGPQFIFQYYEKEERGRGNFPDRFSARQFPNYSSELNVNALLLGDSALYLCASSFFRRAQETQYFGPGTRLLVL.

The rearrangement uses TRBV12-3 or TRBV12-4 and TRBJ1-1; 7 bases fit TRBD1. This CDR3 contains 13 residues. The V segment lost 8 bases and the J segment 0 bases; nucleotides outside the gene matches: 3. CDR3 bases: TGTGCCAGCTCGGACAGGCTGAACACTGAAGCTTTCTTT. Encoded protein: CASSDRLNTEAFF.

This chain uses TRBV5-1 with TRBJ2-3; 11 nucleotides line up with TRBD2. The germline CDR1 and CDR2 sequences are SGHRS and YFSETQ. Trimming cost V 4 bases and J 1 base; bases outside gene matches: 11. The CDR3 spans 18 residues. DNA of the CDR3: TGCGCCAGCAGCGCCTCTAGCGGGGGGTTACGGGGCACAGATACGCAGTATTTT. Protein product: CASSASSGGLRGTDTQYF.

The genes are TRBV7-9 and TRBJ2-1; 8 nucleotides align to TRBD2. This CDR3 region has 16 residues. V lost 5 bases to trimming and J lost 1 base; unmatched junction nucleotides: 7. Germline loops: CDR1 SEHNR, CDR2 FQNEAQ (reference sequence). The CDR3 DNA reads as TGTGCCAGCAGCGTACCGGGAGGGGGTTCCTACAATGAGCAGTTCTTC. Amino acids: CASSVPGGGSYNEQFF.